These T cell receptor beta chains were read from a single sample in a study of graft-versus-host responses after intestinal transplantation. Clones were read by immunoSEQ multiplex PCR, and TCRdb kept only the in-frame ones, dropping some. The table has approximately 71,000 clones, roughly 90% seen once. Their target antigens are unknown. Sequenced here: unstimulated CD8+ T cells sorted from spleen or lymph node cells, sampled before intestinal transplant. The receptors shown here come from a human donor who received an intestinal transplant. CDR3s include the opening cysteine and the closing phenylalanine or tryptophan. The order of the fields is V gene, D gene, clone size, J gene, CDR3 protein, CDR3 DNA. A D gene is named only where the DNA matches it firmly. Only part of the rows carry a size: once, few, many, or a class if the clone is expanded.

v_call: TRBV28
d_call: TRBD1
clone_size: .
j_call: TRBJ1-2
cdr3_aa: CASSSLVKDRGDYGYTF
cdr3_nt: TGTGCCAGCAGTTCGCTCGTTAAAGACAGGGGTGACTATGGCTACACCTTC

v_call: TRBV6-5
d_call: TRBD1
clone_size: .
j_call: TRBJ1-4
cdr3_aa: CASSDGTGAGKLFF
cdr3_nt: TGTGCCAGCAGTGACGGGACAGGGGCAGGAAAACTGTTTTTT

v_call: TRBV7-9
d_call: .
clone_size: once
j_call: TRBJ1-4
cdr3_aa: CASSPEAEKLFF
cdr3_nt: TGTGCCAGCAGCCCGGAGGCTGAAAAACTGTTTTTT

v_call: TRBV7-6
d_call: TRBD2
clone_size: .
j_call: TRBJ2-1
cdr3_aa: CASSPSGGAGNEQFF
cdr3_nt: TGTGCCAGCAGCCCTAGCGGGGGGGCCGGGAATGAGCAGTTCTTC

v_call: TRBV6-6
d_call: TRBD1
clone_size: .
j_call: TRBJ2-3
cdr3_aa: CASSAGQGTDTQYF
cdr3_nt: TGTGCCAGCAGTGCGGGACAGGGAACAGATACGCAGTATTTT

v_call: TRBV4-1
d_call: TRBD1
clone_size: few
j_call: TRBJ1-2
cdr3_aa: CASSQGDRDNYGYTF
cdr3_nt: TGCGCCAGCAGCCAGGGGGACAGGGATAACTATGGCTACACCTTC

v_call: TRBV11-2
d_call: .
clone_size: .
j_call: TRBJ2-5
cdr3_aa: CASSLGGEYQETQYF
cdr3_nt: TGTGCCAGCAGCTTAGGGGGAGAGTACCAAGAGACCCAGTACTTC

v_call: TRBV19
d_call: TRBD2
clone_size: .
j_call: TRBJ2-7
cdr3_aa: CASSLGTSGREQYF
cdr3_nt: TGTGCCAGTAGCCTCGGGACTAGCGGTAGAGAGCAGTACTTC

v_call: TRBV28
d_call: .
clone_size: few
j_call: TRBJ2-7
cdr3_aa: CASSSKRGYTPKYEQYF
cdr3_nt: TGTGCCAGCAGTTCGAAGAGGGGGTACACCCCAAAGTACGAGCAGTACTTC

v_call: TRBV7-9
d_call: .
clone_size: .
j_call: TRBJ2-7
cdr3_aa: CASSSGPYEQYF
cdr3_nt: TGTGCCAGCAGCTCTGGGCCCTACGAGCAGTACTTC

v_call: TRBV19
d_call: TRBD1
clone_size: few
j_call: TRBJ2-7
cdr3_aa: CASSPWGQGGSEQYF
cdr3_nt: TGTGCCAGTAGTCCATGGGGACAGGGGGGCTCCGAGCAGTACTTC

v_call: TRBV28
d_call: TRBD2
clone_size: .
j_call: TRBJ2-3
cdr3_aa: CASSGIAGVSDTQYF
cdr3_nt: TGTGCCAGCAGTGGTATAGCGGGAGTTTCGGATACGCAGTATTTT

v_call: TRBV28
d_call: TRBD2
clone_size: .
j_call: TRBJ2-3
cdr3_aa: CASSPLGRETSDTQYF
cdr3_nt: TGTGCCAGCAGTCCCCTCGGGCGGGAGACGTCAGATACGCAGTATTTT

v_call: TRBV7-2
d_call: .
clone_size: .
j_call: TRBJ1-2
cdr3_aa: CASSLTGPTNYGYTF
cdr3_nt: TGTGCCAGCAGCTTAACAGGGCCCACTAACTATGGCTACACCTTC

v_call: TRBV6-1
d_call: .
clone_size: .
j_call: TRBJ1-6
cdr3_aa: CASSEIGHSNSPLHF
cdr3_nt: TGTGCCAGCAGTGAAATAGGACATTCTAACTCACCCCTCCACTTT

v_call: TRBV18
d_call: .
clone_size: .
j_call: TRBJ2-7
cdr3_aa: CASSPGLGQLEGQYF
cdr3_nt: TGTGCCAGCTCACCAGGGCTCGGACAGCTTGAGGGGCAGTACTTC

v_call: TRBV5-1
d_call: .
clone_size: .
j_call: TRBJ1-1
cdr3_aa: CASSLRGGDMNTEAFF
cdr3_nt: TGCGCCAGCAGCTTGAGGGGTGGGGATATGAACACTGAAGCTTTCTTT

v_call: TRBV15
d_call: .
clone_size: .
j_call: TRBJ1-4
cdr3_aa: CATSLTNGEKLFF
cdr3_nt: TGTGCCACCAGTCTGACTAATGGGGAAAAACTGTTTTTT

v_call: TRBV29-1
d_call: TRBD1
clone_size: .
j_call: TRBJ1-4
cdr3_aa: CSVKAADRPNEKLFF
cdr3_nt: TGCAGCGTTAAGGCGGCGGACAGGCCTAATGAAAAACTGTTTTTT

v_call: TRBV2
d_call: .
clone_size: .
j_call: TRBJ1-1
cdr3_aa: CASSPFGWNTEAFF
cdr3_nt: TGTGCCAGCAGTCCCTTTGGCTGGAACACTGAAGCTTTCTTT

v_call: TRBV28
d_call: .
clone_size: .
j_call: TRBJ2-7
cdr3_aa: CASSPPPGAYEQYF
cdr3_nt: TGTGCCAGCAGCCCTCCTCCAGGGGCCTACGAGCAGTACTTC

v_call: TRBV7-6
d_call: TRBD2
clone_size: .
j_call: TRBJ2-7
cdr3_aa: CASSLGASGSEVIEQYF
cdr3_nt: TGTGCCAGCAGCTTAGGGGCTAGCGGGAGCGAGGTTATCGAGCAGTACTTC

v_call: TRBV29-1
d_call: TRBD2
clone_size: .
j_call: TRBJ2-1
cdr3_aa: CSVFGLAGDNEQFF
cdr3_nt: TGCAGCGTTTTCGGACTAGCGGGCGACAATGAGCAGTTCTTC

v_call: TRBV28
d_call: .
clone_size: .
j_call: TRBJ2-5
cdr3_aa: CASRWGVTQYF
cdr3_nt: TGTGCCAGCCGCTGGGGAGTGACCCAGTACTTC

v_call: TRBV27
d_call: .
clone_size: once
j_call: TRBJ2-7
cdr3_aa: CASSFGGKTYEQYF
cdr3_nt: TGTGCCAGCAGTTTTGGCGGGAAGACCTACGAGCAGTACTTC